This T cell receptor (beta chain) was captured in a study of shared clonotypes between healthy human individuals. Adult donors, all healthy and HIV-negative, had no recent acute infections or vaccinations. Sequenced by immunoSEQ multiplex PCR; TCRdb stores in-frame clones only, minus some. The table has about a million clones, about three quarters seen once. V was clipped by 5 bases and J by 10 bases, with 8 bases between them. The CDR3 spans 10 residues. The germline CDR1 and CDR2 sequences are MNHEY and SVGAGI. Material for sequencing was memory CD4+ T cells sorted from blood. Subset meaning: CD45RA-negative fraction. The V gene is TRBV6-5, the J gene TRBJ1-1; D uncertain. The TCR sequence derives from a man younger than 35 in good health. The CDR3 loop reads CASSEWIAFF. The DNA of the CDR3 is TGTGCCAGCAGTGAATGGATAGCTTTCTTT.